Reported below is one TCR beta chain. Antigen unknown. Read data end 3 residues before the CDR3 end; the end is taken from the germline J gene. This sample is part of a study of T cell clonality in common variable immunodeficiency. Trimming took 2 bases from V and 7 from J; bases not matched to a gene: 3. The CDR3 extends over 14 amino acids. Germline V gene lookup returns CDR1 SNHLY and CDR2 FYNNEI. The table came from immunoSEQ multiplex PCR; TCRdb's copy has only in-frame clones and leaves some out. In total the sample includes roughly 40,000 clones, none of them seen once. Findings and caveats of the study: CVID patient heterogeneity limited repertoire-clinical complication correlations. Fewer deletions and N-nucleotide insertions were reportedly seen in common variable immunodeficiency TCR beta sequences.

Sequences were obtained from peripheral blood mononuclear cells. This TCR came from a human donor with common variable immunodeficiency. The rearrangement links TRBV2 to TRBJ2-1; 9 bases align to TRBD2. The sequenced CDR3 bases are TGTGCCAGCAGTGAACAGCTAGCGGGAAATGAG. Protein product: CASSEQLAGNE. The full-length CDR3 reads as CASSEQLAGNEQFF.